This T cell receptor (beta chain) was captured by sequencing in a study of T cell repertoires in cytomegalovirus infection. As for the study in general: Evidence of both CMV infection and a matching HLA type came from public TCR beta signatures.

Study findings and constraints: Dominating the ex vivo response were HLA-C-restricted CMV-specific TCR beta clonotypes.

TCRdb re-analysed the reads in MiXCR, keeping a single row per CDR3 protein. Of under 300,000 distinct CDR3 sequences detected, more than 9% appear once; the ten largest clones hold 1.5% to 2%. This clonotype was picked up a small number of times. Antigen: not known. The CDR3 totals 12 residues. Germline assignment: CDR1 MNHEY and CDR2 SVGEGT. Deletions cut 6 bases from V and 7 bases from J, with 13 bases between. This chain uses TRBV6-2 or TRBV6-3 with TRBJ2-7; no reliable D call. The TCR sequence derives from a human donor in good health (CMV status not recorded). Some clones in this sample may be carry-over from other donors' samples. The material sequenced was PBMCs. The CDR3 protein is CASSSQYREQYF. The DNA for the CDR3 is TGTGCCAGCAGCTCACAATACCGGGAGCAGTACTTC.